This TCR beta chain is drawn from a study of post-analysis software for immune sequencing data. Study outcomes and limitations: A handful of TRBV segments were significantly more frequent in patients than in controls. TRBV5-6, TRBV5-1 and TRBV20-1 were among these segments.

Trimming removed 5 bases at V and 1 base at J, with 11 bases between. Germline CDR1 reads SGHTA; CDR2 reads FQGNSA. This CDR3 has 15 residues. About this clonotype itself: Its antigen is not known.

Incorporated into the TCR beta cDNA libraries were unique molecular identifiers, which served to reduce PCR and sequencing biases. Starting from around 1 to 10 million T cells, the study yielded roughly 0.5 million cDNA molecules. TCRdb reprocessed the PCR reads via MiXCR and lists one record per CDR3 protein. The table includes hundreds of thousands of distinct CDR3 sequences, roughly 27% detected once. This sequence joins TRBV7-2 and TRBJ2-2; maybe TRBD1 (5 bases). The TCR originated in a girl aged 5 to 17 with multiple sclerosis. The sequencing input was blood. CDR3 nucleotides: TGTGCCAGCAGCCTGTTTGGACAGAACACCGGGGAGCTGTTTTTT. Its protein product is CASSLFGQNTGELFF.